This T cell receptor beta chain was documented in a study of T cells in Graves' hyperthyroidism and ophthalmopathy. At the level of the study: Peripheral blood sampling occurred at initial diagnosis, before any treatment.

In its sample, this clonotype was seen a few times. What it binds is not known. Trimming left V 6 bases short and J 4 bases short, with 24 bases between. CDR3 length: 18 amino acids. Germline V gives CDR1 LNHDA, CDR2 SQIVND (reference sequence). The CDR3 regions of TCR beta were amplified from RNA transcripts. The HTBI primer set was used in a first-round RT-PCR of the TCR CDR3. TCRdb re-analysed the multiplex PCR reads in MiXCR, keeping a single row per CDR3 protein. The table shows about 360,000 distinct CDR3 sequences, with under 15% occurring only once. Disease duration under 2 months; hyperthyroidism patients were aged 18 to 65. Study conclusions and caveats: Within blood appeared most thyroid clonotypes that had expanded above 0.001.

The sample was blood. The rearrangement links TRBV19 to TRBJ2-2; possible D gene TRBD1, 6 bases. The sequence was collected from a woman aged 18-30 years with Graves' hyperthyroidism. The CDR3 sequence: CASSPFQGLGGRTGELFF. As DNA, the CDR3 is TGTGCCAGTAGCCCCTTCCAGGGGCTTGGTGGGCGCACCGGGGAGCTGTTTTTT.